The 18 T cell receptor beta chains in this list originate from one sample, sequenced in a study of control samples from healthy donors and cancer patients. The table came from immunoSEQ multiplex PCR; TCRdb's copy has only in-frame clones and leaves some out. The sample contains approximately 110,000 clones, 90% of which appear only once. The sequenced material came from blood. These receptor sequences come from a human donor in good health. The donor label of this sample is uncertain.

V is TRBV24-1 and J is TRBJ2-5; 7 nucleotides match TRBD1. Germline values: CDR1 KGHDR, CDR2 SFDVKD. J gave up 3 bases and V 7 bases, and 4 bases lay outside the gene matches. CDR3 size: 13 residues. As DNA, the CDR3 is TGTGCCACCAGAGGAACAGGGGAAGAGACCCAGTACTTC. Amino acid sequence: CATRGTGEETQYF.

V is TRBV27 and J is TRBJ2-1; no definite D call. This CDR3 has 14 residues. Germline V gene lookup returns CDR1 MNHEY and CDR2 SMNVEV (reference sequence). The V gene lost 2 bases and the J gene lost 7 bases, with 12 bases spanning the gap. The CDR3 region has the DNA TGTGCCAGCAGTTTAACCAGTTTAAAGAATGAGCAGTTCTTC. As protein: CASSLTSLKNEQFF.

The chain's CDR3 is CASHAGQSGETQYF. In nucleotides, the CDR3 is TGTGCCAGTCACGCGGGACAGTCTGGGGAGACCCAGTACTTC. This rearrangement joins TRBV10-3 to TRBJ2-5, with D possibly TRBD1 on 7 matching bases. This CDR3 has 14 residues. V shed 10 bases and J shed 5 bases, with 20 bases lying between them. The germline CDR1 and CDR2 sequences are ENHRY and SYGVKD.

This chain links TRBV4-1 with TRBJ2-1; the match to TRBD2 covers 11 bases. Germline values: CDR1 MGHRA, CDR2 YSYEKL. The CDR3 is made up of 17 amino acids. The junction had 5 bases not matched to a gene; V was cut back by 2 bases and J by 2 bases. DNA for the CDR3: TGCGCCAGCAGCCAAAATCCGGGACTAGCGGCCTACAATGAGCAGTTCTTC. Its protein is CASSQNPGLAAYNEQFF.

The genes are TRBV7-2 and TRBJ1-1, with TRBD1 as a possible D gene (6 bases). Germline V gene data show CDR1 as SGHTA and CDR2 as FQGNSA. The CDR3 has 15 amino acids. Between the trimmed V and J ends, which lost 5 bases and 5 bases, there was a span of 18 bases. CDR3 sequence reads: CASSPTGGKGTEAFF. The CDR3 region has the DNA TGTGCCAGCAGCCCAACTGGGGGCAAAGGGACTGAAGCTTTCTTT.

The chain recombines TRBV24-1 with TRBJ2-7; 7 nucleotides agree with TRBD1. The CDR3 has 14 residues. After removal of 4 bases from V and 4 bases from J, the junction contained 6 bases not matched to a gene. The V gene's germline CDR1 is KGHDR and CDR2 SFDVKD. The CDR3 region has the DNA TGTGCCACCAGTGACCATGGGACAGAGTACGAGCAGTACTTC. Its translation: CATSDHGTEYEQYF.

This chain connects TRBV7-6 to TRBJ2-2; possibly TRBD2 for D (5 bases). The V and J ends lost 3 bases and 4 bases respectively, with 9 bases between them. From germline, CDR1 is SGHVS and CDR2 FNYEAQ. This CDR3 spans 14 amino acids. The CDR3 nucleotides read TGTGCCAGCAGCTTGCCTGCGGGCACCGGGGAGCTGTTTTTT. Amino acids: CASSLPAGTGELFF.

V is TRBV10-2 and J is TRBJ1-1, with no clear D. Trimming took 0 bases from V and 4 from J, leaving 9 bases between them. Per the germline V gene, CDR1 is WSHSY and CDR2 is SAAADI. The CDR3 extends over 14 amino acids. The CDR3 sequence is CASSESGESTEAFF. For the CDR3, the DNA is TGCGCCAGCAGTGAGTCGGGTGAGAGCACTGAAGCTTTCTTT.

The rearrangement uses TRBV15 and TRBJ2-3; 9 bases line up with TRBD2. The CDR3 sequence is 17 residues long. V lost 5 bases to trimming and J lost 0 bases; unmatched junction nucleotides: 9. Germline assignment: CDR1 LNHNV and CDR2 YYDKDF (reference sequence). The CDR3 DNA follows: TGTGCCACCAGCCCTAAATCGGCGGGGGGGAGCACAGATACGCAGTATTTT. It yields the protein CATSPKSAGGSTDTQYF.

The sample holds one count of this clone. The chain employs TRBV14 and TRBJ1-1; maybe TRBD1 (6 bases). The length of the CDR3 is 16 residues. The V end lost 5 bases, the J end lost 4 bases, and 20 bases lay between the germline ends. Looked up from germline, CDR1 is SGHDN and CDR2 is FVKESK. The DNA for the CDR3 is TGTGCCAGCAGCTACAACGGGGGCGCGAGAGGCACTGAAGCTTTCTTT. Its translation: CASSYNGGARGTEAFF.

The J gene is TRBJ2-7, the V gene TRBV15; 8 bases match TRBD1. Germline loops: CDR1 LNHNV, CDR2 YYDKDF (reference sequence). The CDR3 has 18 residues. V was clipped by 1 base and J by 1 base; unmatched bases: 12. CDR3 nucleotides: TGTGCCACCAGCAGAGCTCCCCGAGACAGGGGCCGGTCCTACGAGCAGTACTTC. Protein product: CATSRAPRDRGRSYEQYF.

V gene TRBV30 combines with J gene TRBJ2-2; 9 bases align to TRBD2. CDR1 and CDR2 (germline): GTSNPN, SVGIG (reference sequence). The CDR3 has 15 residues. The J segment lost 7 bases and the V segment lost 3 bases, leaving 9 bases of the junction unmatched. The CDR3 loop reads CAWRSPGLAIGELFF. The CDR3 region has the DNA TGTGCCTGGAGGTCTCCGGGACTAGCAATCGGGGAGCTGTTTTTT.

In this sample, this clone turned up once. V and J are TRBV11-3 and TRBJ2-1; D gene unclear. The germline CDR1 and CDR2 sequences are SGHNT and YENEEA. The ends were cut back, 0 bases at V and 0 bases at J, with 6 bases in the middle. The CDR3 has 15 residues. CDR3: CASSLEHSSYNEQFF. DNA of the CDR3: TGTGCCAGCAGCTTAGAACACTCCTCCTACAATGAGCAGTTCTTC. Using reference TRBV11-3 and TRBJ2-1 for the parts outside the CDR3, the full variable domain is EAGVVQSPRYKIIEKKQPVAFWCNPISGHNTLYWYLQNLGQGPELLIRYENEEAVDDSQLPKDRFSAERLKGVDSTLKIQPAELGDSAVYLCASSLEHSSYNEQFFGPGTRLTVL.

The chain couples TRBV19 to TRBJ2-2; D may be TRBD1 or TRBD2 (6 bases each). V lost 5 bases and J 3 bases, leaving 13 bases between the germline ends. The CDR3 contains 15 residues. The germline CDR1 and CDR2 sequences are LNHDA and SQIVND (reference sequence). DNA of the CDR3: TGTGCCAGTAGTTTTCAGGGGAGGTACACCGGGGAGCTGTTTTTT. Translating gives CASSFQGRYTGELFF.

The V gene is TRBV19, the J gene TRBJ1-5, with 9 bases aligning to TRBD1. Looked up from germline, CDR1 is LNHDA and CDR2 is SQIVND (reference sequence). J gave up 7 bases and V 6 bases, and 10 bases lay outside the gene matches. The CDR3 runs to 15 residues. The CDR3 region is CASRPQGALGQPQHF. The CDR3 region has the DNA TGTGCCAGTAGACCACAGGGGGCGCTTGGACAGCCCCAGCATTTT. The full variable domain, completed using reference TRBV19 and TRBJ1-5, is DGGITQSPKYLFRKEGQNVTLSCEQNLNHDAMYWYRQDPGQGLRLIYYSQIVNDFQKGDIAEGYSVSREKKESFPLTVTSAQKNPTAFYLCASRPQGALGQPQHFGDGTRLSIL.

This rearrangement joins TRBV6-5 to TRBJ1-6; D possibly corresponds to TRBD1 (5 bases). Trimming stripped 2 bases from V and 5 bases from J, with 13 bases between. The CDR3 contains 16 residues. Germline V lookup: CDR1 MNHEY, CDR2 SVGAGI. The DNA for the CDR3 is TGTGCCAGCAGTTACCGGGGGGTGGGCGATAATTCACCCCTCCACTTT. Its protein product is CASSYRGVGDNSPLHF.

The CDR3 DNA follows: TGTGCCAGCAGCTTAGGACAGGGAAACTATGGCTACACCTTC. Its protein is CASSLGQGNYGYTF. The chain has TRBV7-8 and TRBJ1-2; TRBD1 matches 7 bases. Germline assignment: CDR1 SGHVS and CDR2 FQNEAQ. The CDR3 is 14 residues long. With V trimmed by 1 base and J by 2 bases, 1 base remained unmatched.

The chain recombines TRBV6-5 with TRBJ1-2; 7 nucleotides line up with TRBD1. CDR1 is MNHEY and CDR2 is SVGAGI in the germline V gene. The CDR3 runs 14 residues. Trimming removed 8 bases from V and 1 base from J; junction bases left unmatched: 7. The CDR3 spells CASRRGEFNYGYTF. CDR3 coding DNA: TGTGCCAGCCGCAGGGGGGAATTTAACTATGGCTACACCTTC.